This T cell receptor beta chain comes out of a study of neurological immune-mediated disorders. Looking at the study overall: The 34 multiple sclerosis patients comprised some 30 that were relapsing-remitting and 3 that were secondary progressive. Whole-study findings and limits: The multiple sclerosis repertoire cluster had no clinical or MRI feature associated with it.

From 2 million PBMCs stored at -80 C, the unsorted libraries were generated. One entry per CDR3 protein results from TCRdb running MiXCR on the 5' RACE reads. The table shows around 25,000 distinct CDR3 sequences, with 2.5% occurring only once. The sample holds many counts of this clonotype. Antigen specificity is unknown. The CDR3 runs 15 residues. Trimming stripped 0 bases from V and 0 bases from J, with 9 bases between. Germline CDR1 MNHEY, CDR2 SVGAGI. The J gene is TRBJ2-7, the V gene TRBV6-5, with D tentatively TRBD2 (5 bases). Material: PBMCs. The sequence was obtained from a woman between 45 and 60 years old with multiple sclerosis. The CDR3 DNA reads as TGTGCCAGCAGTTACTCGACGGGGAACTCCTACGAGCAGTACTTC. Protein product: CASSYSTGNSYEQYF.